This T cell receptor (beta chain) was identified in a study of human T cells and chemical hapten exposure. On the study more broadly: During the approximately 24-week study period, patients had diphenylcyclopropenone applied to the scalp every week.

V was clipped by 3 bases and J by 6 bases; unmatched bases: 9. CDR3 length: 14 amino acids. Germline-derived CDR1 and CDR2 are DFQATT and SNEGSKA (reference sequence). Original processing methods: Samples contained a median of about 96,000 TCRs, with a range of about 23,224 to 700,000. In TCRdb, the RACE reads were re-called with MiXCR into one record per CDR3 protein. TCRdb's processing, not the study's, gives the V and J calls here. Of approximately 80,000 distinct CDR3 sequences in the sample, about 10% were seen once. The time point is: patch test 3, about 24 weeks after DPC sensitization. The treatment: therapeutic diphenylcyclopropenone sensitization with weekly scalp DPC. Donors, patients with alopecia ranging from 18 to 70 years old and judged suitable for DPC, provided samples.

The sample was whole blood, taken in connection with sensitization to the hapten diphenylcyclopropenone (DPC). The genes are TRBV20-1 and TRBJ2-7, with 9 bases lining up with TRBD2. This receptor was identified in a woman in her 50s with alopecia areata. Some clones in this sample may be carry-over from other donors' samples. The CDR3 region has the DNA TGCAGTGCTAGGGATCCACTGCGGGGGGGCGAGCAGTACTTC. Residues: CSARDPLRGGEQYF.